These 27 T cell receptor beta chains were all obtained from the same sample, sequenced in a study of T cells in Graves' hyperthyroidism and ophthalmopathy. Amplification of TCR beta CDR3 regions was performed using RNA transcripts as template. The study used the HTBI primer set for a first-round RT-PCR of the TCR CDR3. TCRdb re-called the multiplex PCR reads with MiXCR, one entry per CDR3 protein. The sample consists of more than 500,000 distinct CDR3 sequences, 12% to 15% of them appearing once. The specimen was blood. Receptors were obtained from a woman aged 40 to 50 with Graves' hyperthyroidism.

This clonotype was observed many times. Here the CDR3 DNA reads TGTGCCAGCAGTGTGGCGGCCCGTGGTGGCTACACCTTC. Translation: CASSVAARGGYTF. This chain connects TRBV6-1 to TRBJ1-2, with D unresolved. This CDR3 has 13 residues. The germline V gene encodes CDR1 MNHNS and CDR2 SASEGT. Trimming left V 4 bases short and J 7 bases short, with 13 bases between.

Concerning this clonotype: This may be a read error, as it is one base from a much larger clone. The V gene is TRBV3-1, the J gene TRBJ1-2; no reliable D call. CDR1 is LGHDT and CDR2 is YNNKEL in the germline V gene (reference sequence). This CDR3 is built from 13 residues. Trimming removed 2 bases at V and 0 bases at J, with 4 bases between. Written as DNA, the CDR3 is TGTGCCAGCAGCCAAAGGACTAACTATGGCTACACCTTC. The encoded protein is CASSQRTNYGYTF.

This clonotype has a count of ten or more. The chain combines TRBV5-6 with TRBJ2-3; 9 positions agree with TRBD2. With V trimmed by 4 bases and J by 4 bases, 10 bases remained unmatched. Germline loops: CDR1 SGHDT, CDR2 YYEEEE. This CDR3 region has 16 residues. The chain's CDR3 is CASSPGLSGSADTQYF. CDR3 DNA sequence: TGTGCCAGCAGCCCAGGACTTAGCGGGAGTGCAGATACGCAGTATTTT.

This clonotype has a count of ten or more. The chain links TRBV30 to TRBJ1-5; possibly TRBD1 for D (6 bases). V lost 7 bases and J lost 3, with 13 bases in between. The CDR3 loop spans 13 amino acids. The germline gives CDR1 GTSNPN, CDR2 SVGIG (reference sequence). CDR3 sequence reads: CASTGSPNQPQHF. The CDR3 nucleotides read TGTGCCTCTACAGGGTCCCCCAATCAGCCCCAGCATTTT.

At least ten counts were recorded for this clonotype. The rearrangement joins TRBV28 to TRBJ2-2; D perhaps matches TRBD2 (7 bases). This CDR3 comprises 16 residues. Per the germline V gene, CDR1 is MDHEN and CDR2 is SYDVKM. The ends were cut back, 2 bases at V and 5 bases at J, with 15 bases in the middle. Here the CDR3 reads CASSLRVRGLTGELFF. Written as DNA, the CDR3 is TGTGCCAGCAGTTTACGGGTGCGGGGGCTTACCGGGGAGCTGTTTTTT.

This clonotype showed up just a few times. The chain couples TRBV5-1 to TRBJ1-2, with 7 bases aligning to TRBD1. CDR3 length: 15 residues. The germline V gene has CDR1 SGHRS and CDR2 YFSETQ. V gave up 5 bases and J gave up 4 bases; unmatched junction bases: 11. The CDR3 spells CASSSGQVTTYGYTF. The CDR3 nucleotides read TGCGCCAGCAGTTCCGGACAGGTTACAACCTATGGCTACACCTTC.

This clonotype was counted many times. The chain employs TRBV28 and TRBJ1-5, with D tentatively TRBD1 (6 bases). Germline CDR1 reads MDHEN; CDR2 reads SYDVKM. Between the trimmed V and J ends, which lost 6 bases and 4 bases, there was a span of 13 bases. The CDR3 is made up of 14 amino acids. The CDR3 protein is CASRAYRENQPQHF. CDR3 bases: TGTGCCAGCAGGGCCTACAGGGAAAATCAGCCCCAGCATTTT.

Remarks on this clonotype: This may come from a read error, since a much larger clone is one base off. The chain combines TRBV3-1 with TRBJ2-1; 9 nucleotides align to TRBD2. The V gene's germline CDR1 is LGHDT and CDR2 YNNKEL (reference sequence). Trimming took 0 bases from V and 4 from J; bases not matched to a gene: 4. The CDR3 has 16 amino acids. The CDR3: CASSQDIAGAYNEQFF. In nucleotides, the CDR3 is TGTGCCAGCAGCCAAGACATAGCGGGAGCGTACAATGAGCAGTTCTTC.

There are many counts of this clonotype. The chain couples TRBV3-1 to TRBJ2-1, with 7 bases that match TRBD2. The length of the CDR3 is 15 residues. Trimming at V came to 4 bases and at J to 7 bases, leaving 10 bases not matched to a gene. Germline values: CDR1 LGHDT, CDR2 YNNKEL (reference sequence). The CDR3 reads CASSRPSGAGNEQFF. DNA for the CDR3: TGTGCCAGCAGCCGTCCTAGCGGAGCGGGGAATGAGCAGTTCTTC.

This clonotype was observed a handful of times. The chain has TRBV29-1 and TRBJ2-1; TRBD1 matches 7 bases. Germline V gives CDR1 SQVTM, CDR2 ANQGSEA. The trim removed 6 bases at V and 6 bases at J, leaving 11 bases unmatched. The CDR3 runs 14 residues. The CDR3 protein is CSVGLTGLVNEQFF. CDR3 nucleotides: TGCAGCGTCGGACTGACAGGGTTGGTCAATGAGCAGTTCTTC.

This clonotype was seen repeatedly, ten times or more. The chain couples TRBV28 to TRBJ2-7; D perhaps matches TRBD1 (8 bases). The CDR3 extends over 16 amino acids. V was pared by 3 bases and J by 3 bases, with 18 bases between. Per germline, CDR1 MDHEN and CDR2 SYDVKM. The CDR3 DNA is TGTGCCAGCAGTTTCAGGGGAGGGACAGGAGTCTACGAGCAGTACTTC. Amino acid sequence: CASSFRGGTGVYEQYF.

This clonotype was recorded a few times. This may arise from a read error, as a much more abundant clone is one base away. The rearrangement links TRBV28 to TRBJ1-5, with D possibly TRBD1 on 6 matching bases. Germline CDR1 and CDR2: MDHEN and SYDVKM. There are 15 residues in the CDR3. CDR3 sequence (DNA): TGTGCCGGCAGTCCCACAGGGTATGGCAATCAGCCCCAGCATTTT. This translates into CAGSPTGYGNQPQHF.

Only a few counts were recorded for this clonotype. The chain carries TRBV5-8 and TRBJ2-1; 10 bases map to TRBD1. This CDR3 has 15 amino acids. The germline V gene has CDR1 SGHTS and CDR2 YDEGEE. J was trimmed by 9 bases and V by 4 bases; bases with no gene match: 10. The CDR3: CASSTVSTGGVEQFF. In nucleotides, the CDR3 is TGTGCCAGCAGCACAGTTTCGACAGGGGGCGTTGAGCAGTTCTTC.

This clonotype came up many times. In DNA form, the CDR3 reads TGTGCCAGCAGTAAAACCGGGACTAGCGGGAGGGGGGGCTACAATGAGCAGTTCTTC. This gives the protein CASSKTGTSGRGGYNEQFF. This chain uses TRBV6-1 with TRBJ2-1; 16 nucleotides match TRBD2. Trimming removed 5 bases from V and 3 bases from J; junction bases left unmatched: 10. CDR1 and CDR2 from the germline V gene are MNHNS and SASEGT. The CDR3 length is 19 residues.

This clonotype was seen many times. The chain links TRBV5-1 to TRBJ2-1; D is possibly TRBD1 (6 bases). Trimming pared 1 base from V and 1 base from J, leaving 12 bases between. CDR1 and CDR2 from the germline V gene are SGHRS and YFSETQ. The CDR3 consists of 16 residues. The CDR3 is CASSLSLQGSYNEQFF. The CDR3 DNA is TGCGCCAGCAGCTTGAGTTTGCAGGGGTCCTACAATGAGCAGTTCTTC.

This clonotype was found a few times. V and J are TRBV5-4 and TRBJ2-5; 7 bases fit TRBD1. V shed 5 bases and J 5 bases; nucleotides not matched to a gene: 12. Germline CDR1 and CDR2: SGHNT and YYREEE (reference sequence). The CDR3 is made up of 15 amino acids. The CDR3 protein is CASRLLPSGGETQYF. The CDR3 DNA reads as TGTGCCAGCAGACTTCTACCGTCAGGGGGTGAGACCCAGTACTTC.

A remark on this clonotype: This could be a read error, since a much larger clone is one nucleotide away. The conserved phenylalanine or tryptophan normally closing the CDR3 is absent here, so this likely arose from a read error. CDR3 in amino acids: CAWKFSVGGIEAFL. The CDR3 nucleotides read TGTGCCTGGAAATTTTCGGTGGGGGGCATTGAAGCTTTCCTT. The chain couples TRBV30 to TRBJ1-1; a possible D gene is TRBD1 (6 bases). V was cut by 4 bases and J by 7 bases, with 19 bases left in between. The V gene's germline CDR1 is GTSNPN and CDR2 SVGIG (reference sequence). The CDR3 runs 14 residues.

There are a few counts of this clonotype. The chain employs TRBV7-9 and TRBJ2-3; D is uncertain. Germline V lookup: CDR1 SEHNR, CDR2 FQNEAQ (reference sequence). The germline V and J ends were trimmed by 2 bases and 6 bases, with 12 bases remaining between them. This CDR3 contains 14 residues. CDR3 DNA: TGTGCCAGCAGCTTACTAAGTTCAGGCGATACGCAGTATTTT. Protein sequence: CASSLLSSGDTQYF.

The chain carries TRBV9 and TRBJ2-3; D remains unclear. The CDR3 runs 13 residues. V dropped 2 bases and J dropped 2 bases, with 6 bases sitting between them. Germline V gene lookup returns CDR1 SGDLS and CDR2 YYNGEE. CDR3 residues: CASSVITTDTQYF. CDR3 sequence (DNA): TGTGCCAGCAGCGTTATAACCACAGATACGCAGTATTTT.

This clonotype came up many times. This chain links TRBV18 with TRBJ2-3; D might be TRBD1 or TRBD2, each matching 5 bases. Per the germline V gene, CDR1 is KGHSH and CDR2 is LQKENI. Trimming took 4 bases from V and 4 from J, leaving 15 bases between them. This CDR3 is built from 15 residues. Here the CDR3 reads CASSLGTGSADTQYF. In DNA, the CDR3 is TGTGCCAGCTCACTCGGGACGGGTTCTGCAGATACGCAGTATTTT.

This clonotype showed up many times. This chain uses TRBV6-1 with TRBJ2-3; 9 bases match TRBD1. This CDR3 has 16 residues. V was pared by 6 bases and J by 4 bases, with 11 bases of the junction left unmatched. Germline CDR1 and CDR2: MNHNS and SASEGT. In DNA, the CDR3 is TGTGCCAGCAGGGCCCCCGGGACAGGGAGGTCAGATACGCAGTATTTT. Protein product: CASRAPGTGRSDTQYF.

This clonotype was recorded at least ten times. The chain couples TRBV12-3 or TRBV12-4 to TRBJ1-2; the D gene is possibly TRBD1 (6 bases). CDR3 length equals 12 residues. The germline V and J ends were trimmed by 2 bases and 8 bases, with 9 bases remaining between them. CDR3 bases: TGTGCCAGCAGTTTACGGGGGCGCGGCTACACCTTC. As protein: CASSLRGRGYTF.

This clonotype was counted only a few times. This chain joins TRBV25-1 and TRBJ2-6, with a possible D match to TRBD1 (5 bases). Trimming pared 2 bases from V and 4 bases from J, leaving 15 bases between. CDR1 is MGHDK, CDR2 SYGVNS, per germline. This CDR3 spans 17 amino acids. The chain's CDR3 is CASSEGWGVWGANVLTF. The CDR3 DNA sequence: TGTGCCAGCAGTGAAGGGTGGGGCGTATGGGGGGCCAACGTCCTGACTTTC.

The sample holds a few counts of this clonotype. The chain combines TRBV27 with TRBJ1-2; 7 bases agree with TRBD1. This CDR3 is built from 15 residues. The germline CDR1 and CDR2 sequences are MNHEY and SMNVEV (reference sequence). With V trimmed by 1 base and J by 2 bases, 4 bases remained unmatched. Here the CDR3 reads CASSLYGDRNYGYTF. In DNA form, the CDR3 reads TGTGCCAGCAGTTTATACGGGGACAGAAACTATGGCTACACCTTC.

As to this clonotype: A clone one base away is much larger, so this may be a read error. The chain links TRBV5-6 to TRBJ2-5; no firm D call. Trimming pared 0 bases from V and 7 bases from J, leaving 16 bases between. This CDR3 is 15 amino acids long. Per the germline V gene, CDR1 is SGHDT and CDR2 is YYEEEE. This CDR3 reads CASSLARDPGGTQYF. In nucleotides, the CDR3 is TGTGCCAGCAGCTTGGCCCGTGACCCGGGCGGGACCCAGTACTTC. Full variable domain (outside the CDR3, taken from reference TRBV5-6 and TRBJ2-5): DAGVTQSPTHLIKTRGQQVTLRCSPKSGHDTVSWYQQALGQGPQFIFQYYEEEERQRGNFPDRFSGHQFPNYSSELNVNALLLGDSALYLCASSLARDPGGTQYFGPGTRLLVL.

Many counts were recorded for this clonotype. The chain links TRBV5-1 to TRBJ2-1, with 7 bases identical to TRBD1. CDR3 size: 15 residues. J lost 7 bases, V lost 4 bases, and 11 bases had no gene match. Germline CDR1 and CDR2: SGHRS and YFSETQ. CDR3 loop: CASSLGDREMNEQFF. The CDR3 DNA reads TGCGCCAGCAGCCTGGGGGACAGAGAGATGAATGAGCAGTTCTTC.

The chain combines TRBV3-1 with TRBJ2-3; TRBD2 aligns across 7 bases. The CDR3 extends over 16 amino acids. The germline V gene has CDR1 LGHDT and CDR2 YNNKEL (reference sequence). The junction had 4 bases not matched to a gene; V was cut back by 1 base and J by 0 bases. CDR3 nucleotide sequence: TGTGCCAGCAGCCAAGGTCTAGCGGCTAGCACAGATACGCAGTATTTT. This codes for CASSQGLAASTDTQYF.